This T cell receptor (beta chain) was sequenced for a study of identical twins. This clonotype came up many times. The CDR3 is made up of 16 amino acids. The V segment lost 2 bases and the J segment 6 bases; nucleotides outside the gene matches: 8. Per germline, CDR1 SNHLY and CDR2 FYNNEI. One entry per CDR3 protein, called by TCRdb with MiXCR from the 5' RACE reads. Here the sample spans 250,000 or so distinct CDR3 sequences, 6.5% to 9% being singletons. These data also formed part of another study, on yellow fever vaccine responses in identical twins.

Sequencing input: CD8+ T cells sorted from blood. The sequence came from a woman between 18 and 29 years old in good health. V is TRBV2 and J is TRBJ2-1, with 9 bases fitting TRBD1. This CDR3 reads CASSEWAGQGSNEQFF. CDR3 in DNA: TGTGCCAGCAGTGAATGGGCGGGACAGGGCTCCAATGAGCAGTTCTTC.